The 21 T cell receptor beta chains in this list originate from one sample, sequenced in a study of CD8+CD57+ T cells in acquired aplastic anemia. Profiling that covered TCR beta VDJ and CDR3 relied on genomic DNA as its template. TCRdb re-derived calls from the reads in MiXCR, one entry per CDR3 protein. The sample yields fewer than 250,000 distinct CDR3 sequences, about 53% seen once. Sequencing was carried out using sorted CD4+, CD8+, or CD8+CD57+ T cells (not recorded which) from PBMCs. The receptors derive from a human donor in good health, serving as a control.

This clonotype was detected only once. This chain links TRBV7-6 with TRBJ1-2; 7 bases are shared with TRBD1. This CDR3 has 16 residues. V lost 3 bases, J lost 0 bases, and 7 bases stayed unmatched. CDR1 and CDR2 from the germline V gene are SGHVS and FNYEAQ. CDR3 in DNA: TGTGCCAGCAGCTTGGGCAGGGGGGGCTCTAACTATGGCTACACCTTC. Protein product: CASSLGRGGSNYGYTF.

This clonotype was counted ten times or more. The gene calls are TRBV11-2 and TRBJ1-6; no definite D call. Germline CDR1 is SGHAT and CDR2 is FQNNGV. Trimming pared 1 base from V and 13 bases from J, leaving 14 bases between. The CDR3 contains 14 residues. The CDR3 here is CASSLVPVGGPLHF. CDR3 in DNA: TGTGCCAGCAGCTTAGTTCCCGTGGGCGGGCCCCTCCACTTT.

With regard to this clonotype: One end of the junction is discordant with germline, which a read error may explain. The CDR3 DNA follows: TGCGCCAGCAGCTTGGGGGCTAGTGGCGCAGCAGGGTCCTTT. Encoded protein: CASSLGASGAAGSF. J is TRBJ1-1 and V is TRBV5-1; maybe TRBD1 (5 bases). Looked up from germline, CDR1 is SGHRS and CDR2 is YFSETQ. The CDR3 spans 14 residues.

This clonotype was seen at least ten times. V usage is TRBV7-6 and J usage is TRBJ2-5; TRBD2 agrees at 15 bases. This CDR3 spans 19 amino acids. The germline V gene encodes CDR1 SGHVS and CDR2 FNYEAQ. V lost 1 base to trimming and J lost 2 bases; unmatched junction nucleotides: 8. The CDR3 nucleotides are TGTGCCAGCAGCTTAGGGACTAGCGGGGGGGGCGCAATTCAAGAGACCCAGTACTTC. This sequence encodes CASSLGTSGGGAIQETQYF.

V and J are TRBV25-1 and TRBJ2-6, with D perhaps matching TRBD1 or TRBD2 (6 bases each). Germline lookup yields CDR1 MGHDK and CDR2 SYGVNS. Trimming removed 8 bases at V and 4 bases at J, with 12 bases between. The CDR3 is 14 residues long. The CDR3 loop is CASLEGDGANVLTF. The CDR3 DNA sequence: TGTGCCAGCCTGGAGGGGGACGGGGCCAACGTCCTGACTTTC.

There are many counts of this clonotype. V and J are TRBV4-3 and TRBJ2-5, with D maybe TRBD1 (6 bases). Trimming left V 6 bases short and J 11 bases short, with 16 bases between. Germline V gene lookup returns CDR1 LGHNA and CDR2 YSLEER. The CDR3 loop spans 12 amino acids. DNA of the CDR3: TGCGCCAGCAGATCGGGACACGGAGAGCAGTACTTC. It is translated as CASRSGHGEQYF.

The chain combines TRBV11-3 with TRBJ2-1; TRBD2 aligns across 7 bases. The trim removed 6 bases at V and 3 bases at J, leaving 5 bases unmatched. From germline, CDR1 is SGHNT and CDR2 YENEEA. This CDR3 has 14 amino acids. CDR3 coding DNA: TGTGCCAGCAGAACTAGCGTGGTCTACAATGAGCAGTTCTTC. Amino acids: CASRTSVVYNEQFF.

The rearrangement uses TRBV7-3 and TRBJ2-4, with TRBD2 matching 10 bases. This CDR3 is 16 amino acids long. The V and J ends lost 0 bases and 1 base, in that order; junction bases with no gene match: 0. Germline V gene sequence: CDR1 SGHTA, CDR2 FQGTGA. CDR3: CASSLTTSGAKNIQYF. The CDR3 coding sequence is TGTGCCAGCAGCTTAACGACTAGCGGGGCCAAAAACATTCAGTACTTC.

This clonotype was detected ten times or more. The rearrangement links TRBV7-9 to TRBJ2-3, with 14 bases matching TRBD2. The CDR3 spans 18 residues. The J segment lost 2 bases and the V segment lost 5 bases, leaving 9 bases of the junction unmatched. Germline V gene data show CDR1 as SEHNR and CDR2 as FQNEAQ (reference sequence). DNA of the CDR3: TGTGCCAGCAGCAGGACTAGCGGGGGGACCCCCCACACAGATACGCAGTATTTT. This gives the protein CASSRTSGGTPHTDTQYF.

The chain is built from TRBV10-3 and TRBJ1-6; possible D gene TRBD1, 6 bases. The V and J ends lost 0 bases and 8 bases respectively, with 14 bases between them. Germline V CDR1 and CDR2: ENHRY, SYGVKD. This CDR3 comprises 16 residues. CDR3 region: CAISESQTGGDSPLHF. The CDR3 nucleotides read TGTGCCATCAGTGAGTCACAGACGGGGGGCGATTCACCCCTCCACTTT.

The chain carries TRBV25-1 and TRBJ2-6, with D possibly TRBD1 on 5 matching bases. With 3 bases removed from V and 0 bases from J, the gap between germline ends came to 15 bases. The CDR3 loop spans 18 amino acids. Germline CDR1 reads MGHDK; CDR2 reads SYGVNS. The DNA for the CDR3 is TGTGCCAGCAGTGATCAGGGCTCGACTCCCTCTGGGGCCAACGTCCTGACTTTC. Its protein is CASSDQGSTPSGANVLTF.

The J gene is TRBJ1-6, the V gene TRBV29-1, with D unresolved. V was trimmed by 6 bases and J by 7 bases, leaving 16 bases between them. The CDR3 runs 14 residues. Germline assignment: CDR1 SQVTM and CDR2 ANQGSEA. CDR3 sequence reads: CSVRVVGGNSPLHF. DNA for the CDR3: TGCAGCGTGCGGGTAGTGGGAGGCAATTCACCCCTCCACTTT.

The table lists this clonotype with a count of one. This chain connects TRBV7-2 to TRBJ1-1; TRBD1 agrees at 8 bases. The V and J ends lost 5 bases and 4 bases, in that order; junction bases with no gene match: 6. Germline assignment: CDR1 SGHTA and CDR2 FQGNSA. The CDR3 totals 14 residues. Here the CDR3 reads CASSGQGWGTEAFF. CDR3 DNA sequence: TGTGCCAGCAGCGGACAGGGTTGGGGCACTGAAGCTTTCTTT.

A remark on this clonotype: The CDR3 does not close with the conserved phenylalanine or tryptophan, likely indicating a read error. V and J are TRBV27 and TRBJ1-5; 7 positions match TRBD1. CDR1 and CDR2 (germline): MNHEY, SMNVEV (reference sequence). The trim removed 2 bases at V and 4 bases at J, leaving 14 bases unmatched. CDR3 size: 18 residues. The CDR3: CASSLDREVDSWNQPQHL. The CDR3 region has the DNA TGTGCCAGCAGTTTAGACAGGGAAGTGGATTCTTGGAATCAGCCCCAGCATCTT.

Concerning this clonotype: Here the CDR3 omits its conserved ending phenylalanine or tryptophan, so a read error is the likely source. The genes are TRBV2 and TRBJ1-1; D unresolved. Germline V lookup: CDR1 SNHLY, CDR2 FYNNEI. The CDR3 is 16 residues long. V was trimmed by 6 bases and J by 1 base, leaving 18 bases between them. The CDR3 reads CASRSRMQVENTEAFS. The CDR3 coding sequence is TGTGCCAGCAGATCCAGAATGCAGGTAGAGAACACTGAAGCTTTCTCT.

This clonotype was counted a few times. No conserved phenylalanine or tryptophan ends this CDR3, so it is likely a read error. The chain uses TRBV28 and TRBJ1-1, with D uncertain. V lost 6 bases and J 5 bases, leaving 10 bases between the germline ends. The CDR3 extends over 12 amino acids. Germline V lookup: CDR1 MDHEN, CDR2 SYDVKM. CDR3 sequence reads: CASRVYQTEAFL. The CDR3 bases are TGTGCCAGCAGGGTTTATCAGACTGAAGCTTTCCTT.

CDR3 in amino acids: CSATLPSGGSTDTQYF. The CDR3 DNA sequence: TGCAGTGCTACATTACCTAGCGGAGGGAGCACAGATACGCAGTATTTT. The chain is built from TRBV20-1 and TRBJ2-3, with 7 bases identical to TRBD2. Losses at the gene ends were 4 bases for V and 0 bases for J; bases not matched to a gene: 10. CDR3 size: 16 residues. Germline V gives CDR1 DFQATT, CDR2 SNEGSKA (reference sequence).

The J gene is TRBJ2-1, the V gene TRBV29-1; TRBD2 aligns across 13 bases. The CDR3 is made up of 14 amino acids. CDR1 and CDR2 from the germline V gene are SQVTM and ANQGSEA. With V trimmed by 6 bases and J by 8 bases, 7 bases remained unmatched. The CDR3 sequence: CSVTSGGARDEQFF. CDR3 DNA: TGCAGCGTAACTAGCGGGGGGGCCCGGGATGAGCAGTTCTTC.

The chain recombines TRBV6-1 with TRBJ2-7; 10 bases map to TRBD1. CDR3 length: 13 residues. Looked up from germline, CDR1 is MNHNS and CDR2 is SASEGT. Trimming took 6 bases from V and 6 from J; bases not matched to a gene: 5. The chain's CDR3 is CASSRRTGGEQYF. The CDR3 DNA is TGTGCCAGCAGCCGCCGGACAGGGGGCGAGCAGTACTTC.

This chain connects TRBV9 to TRBJ2-3; 7 bases agree with TRBD2. Germline V gene sequence: CDR1 SGDLS, CDR2 YYNGEE. Unmatched junction bases numbered 8, after V lost 5 bases and J lost 2 bases. The CDR3 extends over 15 amino acids. In nucleotides, the CDR3 is TGTGCCAGCAGACAGACCGGGAGGACCACAGATACGCAGTATTTT. Protein: CASRQTGRTTDTQYF.

In this sample, this clonotype turned up many times. V and J are TRBV20-1 and TRBJ2-5; tentatively, D is TRBD2 (6 bases). Germline CDR1 is DFQATT and CDR2 is SNEGSKA (reference sequence). The V end was cut by 3 bases, the J end by 7 bases, with 12 bases between. The CDR3 is 12 amino acids. The CDR3 sequence is CSAREGLGTQYF. The CDR3 nucleotides read TGCAGTGCTAGGGAGGGGCTGGGGACCCAGTACTTC.